This TCR beta chain was profiled in a study of monozygotic twins with inflammatory bowel disease. General observations from the study: Compared with healthy co-twins, IBD patients showed reduced TCRbeta repertoire diversity by inverse Simpson. Compared with healthy twins, IBD patients shared fewer clonotypes with others, especially with disease activity.

Of note for this clonotype: Its specificity is unknown.

For both chains, the TCRalpha and TCRbeta cDNA went through two nested PCRs of approximately 16 and 9 cycles. TCRdb reprocessed the 5' RACE reads and reports one entry per CDR3 protein, with no DNA. This table lists about 380,000 distinct CDR3 sequences. The CDR3 is 13 residues long. Collection yielded around 2.7 ml of blood per donor. The origin of this receptor is a human donor with ulcerative colitis or Crohn's disease, or a healthy co-twin of an affected twin (not recorded which). The sample consisted of blood. The chain carries TRBV12-3 or TRBV12-4 and TRBJ1-5; the TRBD1 assignment by TCRdb is unverifiable without DNA. CDR3 region: CASSLKGVGPQHF.